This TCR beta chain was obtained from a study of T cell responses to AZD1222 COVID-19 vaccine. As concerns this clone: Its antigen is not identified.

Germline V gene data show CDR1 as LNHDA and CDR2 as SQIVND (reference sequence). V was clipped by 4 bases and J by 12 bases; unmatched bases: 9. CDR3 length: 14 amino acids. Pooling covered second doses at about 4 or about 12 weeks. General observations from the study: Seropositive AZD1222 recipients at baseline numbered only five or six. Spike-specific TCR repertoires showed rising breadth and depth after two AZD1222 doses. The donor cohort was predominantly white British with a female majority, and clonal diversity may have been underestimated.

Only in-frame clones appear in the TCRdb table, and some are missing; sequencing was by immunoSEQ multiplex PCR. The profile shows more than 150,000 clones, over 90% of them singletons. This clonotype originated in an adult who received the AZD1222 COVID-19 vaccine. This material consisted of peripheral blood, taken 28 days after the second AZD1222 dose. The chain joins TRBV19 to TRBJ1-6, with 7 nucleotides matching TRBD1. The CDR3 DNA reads TGTGCCAGTAGTACAAGACAGGGTCCGTTACCCCTCCACTTT. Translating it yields CASSTRQGPLPLHF.